Listed here are 8 T cell receptor beta chains from one sample, sequenced in a study of post-analysis software for immune sequencing data. Study-wide findings and caveats: In patients, about 5 TRBV segments were more frequent than in controls, with TRBV5-6, TRBV5-1 and TRBV20-1 among them.

These receptors are not linked to any known antigen. Tagging with unique molecular identifiers was a feature of the TCR beta cDNA libraries. TCRdb redid the calling of the PCR reads with MiXCR, one entry per CDR3 protein. The sample lists 750,000 to 950,000 distinct CDR3 sequences; approximately 53% were seen once. What was sequenced was blood. These receptors came from a girl aged 10-17 years with multiple sclerosis.

The J gene is TRBJ2-6, the V gene TRBV29-1; D could derive from TRBD1 or TRBD2 (5 bases each). In germline, CDR1 is SQVTM, CDR2 ANQGSEA. The V gene lost 4 bases and the J gene lost 3 bases, with 10 bases spanning the gap. CDR3 length: 14 residues. This CDR3 is CSVGGGFGANVLTF. CDR3 coding DNA: TGCAGCGTTGGTGGGGGATTTGGGGCCAACGTCCTGACTTTC.

The V gene is TRBV7-3, the J gene TRBJ2-6, with 7 bases lining up with TRBD2. Germline lookup yields CDR1 SGHTA and CDR2 FQGTGA. After removal of 5 bases from V and 0 bases from J, the junction contained 10 bases not matched to a gene. CDR3 length: 18 amino acids. The CDR3 region is CASSPVWGGLSGANVLTF. The CDR3 nucleotides are TGTGCCAGCAGCCCCGTTTGGGGGGGACTCTCTGGGGCCAACGTCCTGACTTTC.

The chain is built from TRBV20-1 and TRBJ2-7; 9 nucleotides align to TRBD2. Per germline, CDR1 DFQATT and CDR2 SNEGSKA (reference sequence). V was pared by 3 bases and J by 2 bases, with 5 bases of the junction left unmatched. CDR3 length: 14 residues. The CDR3 sequence is CSASPTSGPYEQYF. The CDR3 DNA is TGCAGTGCTAGCCCAACTAGCGGGCCCTACGAGCAGTACTTC.

This chain connects TRBV7-2 to TRBJ2-3; D is unclear. Trimming removed 5 bases at V and 5 bases at J, with 17 bases between. CDR3 length equals 15 residues. CDR1 and CDR2 (germline): SGHTA, FQGNSA. The CDR3 DNA is TGTGCCAGCAGCCCTTTATCGGCACACAGAGATACGCAGTATTTT. This gives the protein CASSPLSAHRDTQYF. The complete variable domain, with remaining parts taken from reference TRBV7-2 and TRBJ2-3, reads GAGVSQSPSNKVTEKGKDVELRCDPISGHTALYWYRQSLGQGLEFLIYFQGNSAPDKSGLPSDRFSAERTGGSVSTLTIQRTQQEDSAVYLCASSPLSAHRDTQYFGPGTRLTVL.

The rearrangement joins TRBV15 to TRBJ2-7, with D perhaps matching TRBD1 or TRBD2 (5 bases each). The CDR3 contains 15 residues. V lost 3 bases and J lost 3, with 15 bases in between. Germline CDR1 LNHNV, CDR2 YYDKDF (reference sequence). The CDR3 loop is CATSSERGALYEQYF. Written as DNA, the CDR3 is TGTGCCACCAGCAGTGAAAGAGGGGCCCTCTACGAGCAGTACTTC.

The rearrangement joins TRBV6-6 to TRBJ2-4; 7 positions match TRBD1. The germline gives CDR1 MNHNY, CDR2 SVGAGI (reference sequence). CDR3 size: 16 residues. Trimming cost V 7 bases and J 0 bases; bases outside gene matches: 9. The CDR3 sequence is CASTTDRLLAKNIQYF. CDR3 nucleotides: TGTGCCAGCACCACGGACAGGTTGTTAGCCAAAAACATTCAGTACTTC.

The chain couples TRBV7-9 to TRBJ2-3; D unclear. With the DNA end fitting TRBJ1-5 better, the J assignment may be wrong. Germline loops: CDR1 SEHNR, CDR2 FQNEAQ (reference sequence). The CDR3 loop spans 13 amino acids. The CDR3 region has the DNA TGTGCCAGCAGCTACAAAGGTGATCAGCCCCAGCATTTT. It encodes CASSYKGDQPQHF.

This clonotype was detected a few times. This chain links TRBV2 with TRBJ2-1, with D perhaps TRBD2 (6 bases). This CDR3 comprises 11 residues. V lost 0 bases to trimming and J lost 12 bases, with 6 bases between them. CDR1 and CDR2 from the germline V gene are SNHLY and FYNNEI. The CDR3: CASSEAGGQFF. The CDR3 DNA sequence: TGTGCCAGCAGTGAAGCGGGGGGGCAGTTCTTC. The full variable domain, rest sourced from reference TRBV2 and TRBJ2-1, is EPEVTQTPSHQVTQMGQEVILRCVPISNHLYFYWYRQILGQKVEFLVSFYNNEISEKSEIFDDQFSVERPDGSNFTLKIRSTKLEDSAMYFCASSEAGGQFFGPGTRLTVL.